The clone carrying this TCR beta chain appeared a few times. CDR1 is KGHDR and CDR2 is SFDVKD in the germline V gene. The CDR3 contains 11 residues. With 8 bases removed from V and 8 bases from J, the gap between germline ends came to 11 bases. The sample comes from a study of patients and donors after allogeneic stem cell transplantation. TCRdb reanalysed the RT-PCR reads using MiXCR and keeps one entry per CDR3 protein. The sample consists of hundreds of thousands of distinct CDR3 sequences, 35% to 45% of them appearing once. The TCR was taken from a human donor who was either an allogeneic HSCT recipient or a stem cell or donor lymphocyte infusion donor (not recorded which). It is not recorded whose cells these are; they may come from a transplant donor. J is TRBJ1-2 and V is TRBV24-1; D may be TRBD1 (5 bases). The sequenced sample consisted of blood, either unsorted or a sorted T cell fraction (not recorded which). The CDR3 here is CATKGSGGYTF. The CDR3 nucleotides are TGTGCCACCAAGGGGAGTGGCGGCTACACCTTC.